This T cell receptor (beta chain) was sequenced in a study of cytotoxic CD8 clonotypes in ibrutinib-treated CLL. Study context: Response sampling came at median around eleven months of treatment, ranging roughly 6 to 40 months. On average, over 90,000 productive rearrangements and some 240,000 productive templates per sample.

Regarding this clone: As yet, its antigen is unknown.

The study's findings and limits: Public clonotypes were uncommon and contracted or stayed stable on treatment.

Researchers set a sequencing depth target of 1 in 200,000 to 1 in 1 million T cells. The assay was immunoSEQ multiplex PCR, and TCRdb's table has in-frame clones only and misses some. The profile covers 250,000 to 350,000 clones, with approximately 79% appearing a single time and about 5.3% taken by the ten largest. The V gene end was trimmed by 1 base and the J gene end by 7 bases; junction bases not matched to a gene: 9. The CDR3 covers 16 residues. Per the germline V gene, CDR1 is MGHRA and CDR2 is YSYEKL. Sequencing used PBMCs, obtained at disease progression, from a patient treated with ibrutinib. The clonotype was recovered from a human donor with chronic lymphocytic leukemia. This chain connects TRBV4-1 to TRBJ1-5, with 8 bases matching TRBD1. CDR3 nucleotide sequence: TGCGCCAGCAGCCAAGGCACAGGGGGGCGTTGGCAGCCCCAGCATTTT. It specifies CASSQGTGGRWQPQHF.